This TCR beta chain was captured by sequencing in a study of response to subunit inactivated influenza vaccine. CDR3 size: 15 residues. Germline V lookup: CDR1 SGHRS, CDR2 YFSETQ. Trimming pared 0 bases from V and 4 bases from J, leaving 12 bases between. Using its own MiXCR run on the RT-PCR reads, TCRdb lists one record per CDR3 protein. The repertoire has about 780,000 distinct CDR3 sequences, roughly 20% of them found once; the top ten carry roughly a tenth. Material: PBMCs from blood, obtained more than 4 days after vaccination. This chain joins TRBV5-1 and TRBJ2-3; D is perhaps TRBD2 (6 bases). This TCR was sampled from a man aged 45-65 years who received an inactivated influenza vaccine. Here the CDR3 DNA reads TGCGCCAGCAGCTTGGGGCAGGGAGGACCAGATACGCAGTATTTT. This sequence encodes CASSLGQGGPDTQYF.